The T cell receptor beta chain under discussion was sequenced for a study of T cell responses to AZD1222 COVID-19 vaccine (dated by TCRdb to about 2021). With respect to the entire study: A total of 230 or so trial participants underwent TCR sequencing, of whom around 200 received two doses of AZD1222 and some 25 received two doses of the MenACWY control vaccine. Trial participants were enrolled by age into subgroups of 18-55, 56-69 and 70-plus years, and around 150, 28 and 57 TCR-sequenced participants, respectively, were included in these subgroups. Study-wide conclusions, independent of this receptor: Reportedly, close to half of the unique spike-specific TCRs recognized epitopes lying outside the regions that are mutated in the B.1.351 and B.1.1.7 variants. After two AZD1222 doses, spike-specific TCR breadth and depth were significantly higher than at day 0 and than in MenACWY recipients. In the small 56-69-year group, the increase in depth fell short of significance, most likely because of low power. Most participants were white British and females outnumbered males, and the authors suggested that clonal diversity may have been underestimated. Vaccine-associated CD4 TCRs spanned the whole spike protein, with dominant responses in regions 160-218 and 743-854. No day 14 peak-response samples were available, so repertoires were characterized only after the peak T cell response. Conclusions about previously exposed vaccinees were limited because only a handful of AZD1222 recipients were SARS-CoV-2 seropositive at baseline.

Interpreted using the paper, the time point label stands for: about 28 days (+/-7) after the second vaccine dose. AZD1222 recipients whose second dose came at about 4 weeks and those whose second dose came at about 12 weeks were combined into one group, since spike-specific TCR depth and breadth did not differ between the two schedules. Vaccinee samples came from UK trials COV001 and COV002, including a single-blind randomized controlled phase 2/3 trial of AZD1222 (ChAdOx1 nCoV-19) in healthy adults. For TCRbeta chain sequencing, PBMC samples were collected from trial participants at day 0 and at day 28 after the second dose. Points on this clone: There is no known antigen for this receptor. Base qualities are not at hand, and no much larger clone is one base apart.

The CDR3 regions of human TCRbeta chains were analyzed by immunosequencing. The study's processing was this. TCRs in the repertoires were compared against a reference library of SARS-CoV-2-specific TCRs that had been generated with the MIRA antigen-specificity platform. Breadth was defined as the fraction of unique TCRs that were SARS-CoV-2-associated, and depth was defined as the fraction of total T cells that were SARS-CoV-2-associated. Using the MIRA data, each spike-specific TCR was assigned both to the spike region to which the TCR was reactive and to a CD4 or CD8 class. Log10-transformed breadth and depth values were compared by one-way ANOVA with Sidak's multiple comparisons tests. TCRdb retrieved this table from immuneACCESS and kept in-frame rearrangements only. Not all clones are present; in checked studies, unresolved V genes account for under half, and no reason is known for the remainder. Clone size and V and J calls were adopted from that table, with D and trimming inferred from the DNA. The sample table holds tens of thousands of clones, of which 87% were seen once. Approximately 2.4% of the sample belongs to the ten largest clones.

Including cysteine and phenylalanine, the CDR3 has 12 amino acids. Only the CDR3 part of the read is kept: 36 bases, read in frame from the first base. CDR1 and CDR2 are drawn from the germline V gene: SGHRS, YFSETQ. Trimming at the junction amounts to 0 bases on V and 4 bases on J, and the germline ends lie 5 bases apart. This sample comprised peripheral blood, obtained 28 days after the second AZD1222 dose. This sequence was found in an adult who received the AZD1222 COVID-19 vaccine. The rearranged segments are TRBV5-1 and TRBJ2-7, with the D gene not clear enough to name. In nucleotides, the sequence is TGCGCCAGCAGCTTGGACCTTTACGAGCAGTACTTC. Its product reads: CASSLDLYEQYF.